The 28 T cell receptor beta chains in this list originate from one sample, sequenced in a study of T cell clusters in autoimmune cytopenias. Each sample's input was 250 ng genomic DNA, some 38,000 genome equivalents. One tube held mixed TRB-A and TRB-B primer pools for touch-down PCR. TCRdb reprocessed the multiplex PCR reads, with one entry per CDR3 protein and no DNA. In all, the sample yields over a thousand distinct CDR3 sequences. Sequenced material: peripheral blood. Receptor source: a human donor with an autoimmune cytopenia, with autoimmune hepatitis or in good health (not recorded which).

V is TRBV27 and J is TRBJ1-5. Germline V gene lookup returns CDR1 MNHEY and CDR2 SMNVEV (reference sequence). This CDR3 comprises 13 residues. CDR3 in amino acids: CASRGRLNQPQHF.

This chain connects TRBV7-6 to TRBJ2-3. Germline V gives CDR1 SGHVS, CDR2 FNYEAQ. The CDR3 is 13 amino acids. The CDR3 is CASSLISTDTQYF.

This clonotype counts as medium-sized by frequency. The chain joins TRBV30 to TRBJ2-4; TCRdb names TRBD1, which stays unverified in the absence of DNA. Germline V lookup: CDR1 GTSNPN, CDR2 SVGIG (reference sequence). The CDR3 covers 17 residues. CDR3 sequence: CALHPLQGTLAKNIQYF. The full variable domain, completed using reference TRBV30 and TRBJ2-4, is SQTIHQWPATLVQPVGSPLSLECTVEGTSNPNLYWYRQAAGRGLQLLFYSVGIGQISSEVPQNLSASRPQDRQFILSSKKLLLSDSGFYLCALHPLQGTLAKNIQYFGAGTRLSVL.

The V gene is TRBV5-1, the J gene TRBJ1-2; TCRdb's D call of TRBD1 is untestable without DNA. This CDR3 has 14 residues. CDR1 is SGHRS, CDR2 YFSETQ, per germline. The CDR3 spells CASSSSGTVYGYTF.

This clonotype is deemed medium-sized (0.01 to 0.1%) by its frequency. The CDR3 loop is CASSLTGAGIEQYF. V gene TRBV12-3 or TRBV12-4 combines with J gene TRBJ2-7; TCRdb returns TRBD1, unconfirmable since there is no DNA. The CDR3 is made up of 14 amino acids.

The chain joins TRBV19 to TRBJ2-7. The germline V gene has CDR1 LNHDA and CDR2 SQIVND (reference sequence). CDR3 length: 16 residues. The CDR3 sequence is CASSIAYGDNIYEQYF.

The V gene is TRBV4-1, the J gene TRBJ2-2; lacking DNA, the TRBD2 call made by TCRdb goes unchecked. Germline lookup yields CDR1 MGHRA and CDR2 YSYEKL. CDR3 length equals 15 residues. CDR3 loop: CASSHHKGDAGELFF.

This clonotype registers medium-sized by frequency. The chain recombines TRBV19 with TRBJ1-1. The CDR3 length is 14 residues. CDR1 and CDR2 (germline): LNHDA, SQIVND (reference sequence). This CDR3 is CASSMGGVLTEAFF.

This clonotype registers medium-sized by frequency. The CDR3 region is CASSLVPFDRYNEQFF. This rearrangement joins TRBV5-5 to TRBJ2-1; TCRdb returns TRBD1, unconfirmable since there is no DNA. Per the germline V gene, CDR1 is SGHKS and CDR2 is YYEKEE (reference sequence). This CDR3 spans 16 amino acids.

The chain joins TRBV15 to TRBJ2-2. This CDR3 spans 16 amino acids. Germline V gene lookup returns CDR1 LNHNV and CDR2 YYDKDF (reference sequence). CDR3 region: CATSRASGNIRRELFF.

Its frequency marks this clonotype as medium-sized. This chain links TRBV29-1 with TRBJ2-5; the D gene TCRdb calls, TRBD1, cannot be checked with no DNA. The CDR3 is 14 amino acids. In germline, CDR1 is SQVTM, CDR2 ANQGSEA. The CDR3 protein is CSVGRGQGVETQYF.

In terms of frequency, this clonotype is medium-sized. V gene TRBV29-1 combines with J gene TRBJ2-1; TCRdb selects TRBD1, and the lack of DNA leaves this call unchecked. The CDR3 is 14 residues long. Germline V gives CDR1 SQVTM, CDR2 ANQGSEA. This CDR3 reads CSVDKPQGSGEQFF.

Frequency places this clonotype as large. This chain uses TRBV6-5 with TRBJ1-5. This CDR3 contains 15 residues. From germline, CDR1 is MNHEY and CDR2 SVGAGI. CDR3 loop: CASSYGWGSNQPQHF.

This clonotype is identified as medium-sized from frequency. The chain joins TRBV29-1 to TRBJ1-1. The CDR3 contains 13 residues. CDR1 and CDR2 (germline): SQVTM, ANQGSEA. CDR3 amino acids: CSVEDGAYAEAFF.

The chain combines TRBV11-1 with TRBJ2-7. The CDR3 contains 11 residues. CDR1 and CDR2 from the germline V gene are SGHAT and FQDESV (reference sequence). The CDR3 sequence: CASSSGHEQYF.

This clonotype shows up as medium-sized (0.01 to 0.1%) by frequency. CDR3 sequence reads: CAWSPTGSGWNYGYTF. V usage is TRBV30 and J usage is TRBJ1-2; the D call of TRBD1 rests on TCRdb alone, since no DNA is present to check it. The germline V gene has CDR1 GTSNPN and CDR2 SVGIG (reference sequence). The length of the CDR3 is 16 residues.

Its frequency marks this clonotype as medium-sized. V and J are TRBV6-6 and TRBJ2-3; TCRdb's D call of TRBD1 is untestable without DNA. The CDR3 covers 17 residues. Germline V gives CDR1 MNHNY, CDR2 SVGAGI (reference sequence). The CDR3 sequence is CASSYNPGTGITDTQYF.

The rearrangement uses TRBV6-5 and TRBJ1-1. Germline V lookup: CDR1 MNHEY, CDR2 SVGAGI. This CDR3 has 12 amino acids. CDR3 in amino acids: CASSFGDTEAFF.

The chain combines TRBV20-1 with TRBJ2-5; with no DNA, the TCRdb D assignment of TRBD2 cannot be verified. The CDR3 length is 17 residues. Germline V gives CDR1 DFQATT, CDR2 SNEGSKA (reference sequence). CDR3 region: CSARDRVAGGPRGTQYF.

The CDR3 sequence: CASSSAGGRSSYYGYTF. The gene calls are TRBV5-4 and TRBJ1-2; the D call from TCRdb, TRBD1, cannot be confirmed without DNA. Per the germline V gene, CDR1 is SGHNT and CDR2 is YYREEE (reference sequence). CDR3 length equals 17 residues. The variable domain in full, completed from reference TRBV5-4 and TRBJ1-2, reads ETGVTQSPTHLIKTRGQQVTLRCSSQSGHNTVSWYQQALGQGPQFIFQYYREEENGRGNFPPRFSGLQFPNYSSELNVNALELDDSALYLCASSSAGGRSSYYGYTFGSGTRLTVV.

The rearrangement uses TRBV7-6 and TRBJ1-2; TCRdb designates TRBD1, a call that cannot be tested without DNA. This CDR3 has 14 amino acids. Germline assignment: CDR1 SGHVS and CDR2 FNYEAQ. Here the CDR3 reads CASSEQGTGYGYTF. Drawing the rest from reference TRBV7-6 and TRBJ1-2, the complete variable domain is GAGVSQSPRYKVTKRGQDVALRCDPISGHVSLYWYRQALGQGPEFLTYFNYEAQQDKSGLPNDRFSAERPEGSISTLTIQRTEQRDSAMYRCASSEQGTGYGYTFGSGTRLTVV.

The chain links TRBV5-1 to TRBJ2-7; TCRdb gives TRBD1 as the D gene, but with no DNA this cannot be confirmed. This CDR3 spans 16 amino acids. Per germline, CDR1 SGHRS and CDR2 YFSETQ. CDR3 loop: CASSLGGQAFSHEQYF.

The rearrangement uses TRBV10-3 and TRBJ2-7; the TCRdb D gene call, TRBD1, has no DNA to confirm it. The V gene's germline CDR1 is ENHRY and CDR2 SYGVKD. The CDR3 sequence is 14 residues long. The CDR3 is CAISERDTDYEQYF.

V and J are TRBV10-2 and TRBJ2-1; TCRdb's D call of TRBD2 is untestable without DNA. The CDR3 is 13 residues long. Germline assignment: CDR1 WSHSY and CDR2 SAAADI. CDR3 sequence reads: CATSSGRADEQFF.

This rearrangement joins TRBV6-5 to TRBJ1-1; TCRdb's D gene call, TRBD1, goes unchecked for lack of DNA. The CDR3 runs 15 residues. CDR1 and CDR2 (germline): MNHEY, SVGAGI. The chain's CDR3 is CASSLTGTLNTEAFF.

V and J are TRBV18 and TRBJ1-2; the TCRdb call, TRBD1, lacks DNA for checking. The CDR3 extends over 13 amino acids. Per germline, CDR1 KGHSH and CDR2 LQKENI. The CDR3 sequence is CASSPGTGSGYTF.

This sequence joins TRBV6-1 and TRBJ1-3; TCRdb designates TRBD1, a call that cannot be tested without DNA. CDR1 and CDR2 (germline): MNHNS, SASEGT. The CDR3 contains 16 residues. CDR3: CASREGTGATGNTIYF.

J is TRBJ2-3 and V is TRBV5-1; TCRdb picks TRBD1, but there is no DNA to check that call. The germline CDR1 and CDR2 sequences are SGHRS and YFSETQ. This CDR3 has 13 residues. CDR3 in amino acids: CASSLPTRDIQYF.